Given below is one T cell receptor (beta chain) in context. Its specificity is unknown. This record comes from a study of beta chain features in type 1 diabetes. Overall study: Across every sample, over 100 million sorted cells were examined in total. Study findings and constraints: For Type 1 diabetes patients, all four CD4+ subsets carried TCRB CDR3s that were moderately but significantly shorter. Whether TCRB rearrangement is influenced by HLA type was left unresolved in this analysis. Relative to healthy donors, patients appeared to have naive, central memory and Treg TCRB repertoires that were more similar.

Sequenced material consisted of expressed TCRB transcripts (all of the isolated RNA was reverse transcribed). TCRdb keeps only in-frame clones here, not all; method: immunoSEQ multiplex PCR. Here the sample spans about 160,000 clones, around 8% being singletons. The sequence derives from a woman aged 40 to 55 with type 1 diabetes. Sequencing was performed on central memory CD4+ T cells from blood.

The CDR3, as DNA: TGCGCCAGCAGCGATGGAGGGACAGGGGCCTACGAGCAGTACTTC. This encodes CASSDGGTGAYEQYF. The chain combines TRBV5-1 with TRBJ2-7, with 10 bases identical to TRBD1. Per the germline V gene, CDR1 is SGHRS and CDR2 is YFSETQ. The J segment lost 2 bases and the V segment lost 4 bases, leaving 6 bases of the junction unmatched. The length of the CDR3 is 15 residues.